This T cell receptor (beta chain) was recorded in a study of cytomegalovirus exposure and HLA in healthy donors. With V trimmed by 4 bases and J by 9 bases, 14 bases remained unmatched. Germline-derived CDR1 and CDR2 are MNHNY and SVGAGI (reference sequence). CDR3 size: 15 residues. Worth noting for this clone: Its specificity is unknown.

Healthy bone marrow donors made up the donors. The PCR ran on 60 Vbeta and 13 Jbeta primers. Repertoires were generated with immunoSEQ multiplex PCR, while TCRdb's copy carries only in-frame clones and drops some. The table has some 120,000 clones, approximately 80% seen once; the top ten hold roughly a fifth. Study results and caveats: In an earlier analysis, most TCR beta V segments were productive about 87% or about 30% of the time. Across donors, sequencing depth was assumed by presence/absence analyses to be roughly uniform. TCR association rates varied by HLA locus in a later analysis, with DRB1 highest and HLA-C lowest.

The source of this sequence is a man aged 25-45 years in good health and CMV-seropositive. The chain couples TRBV6-6 to TRBJ2-7; 8 bases match TRBD1. Sequencing was carried out using PBMCs. The CDR3 nucleotides read TGTGCCAGCAGTTCGGACAGGGACCTGGTGGTAACGCAGTACGTC. This codes for CASSSDRDLVVTQYV.